Many counts were recorded for the clone carrying this TCR beta chain. The data are from a study of T-cell memory formation after mild COVID-19. Trimming took 6 bases from V and 6 from J; bases not matched to a gene: 5. CDR1 is MNHEY, CDR2 SVGAGI, per germline. There are 13 residues in the CDR3. TCRdb redid the calling of the 5' RACE reads with MiXCR, one entry per CDR3 protein. This table has 150,000 or so distinct CDR3 sequences, under 14% appearing once. The sample taken for sequencing was PBMCs or a T cell subset sorted from them (not recorded which). The TCR comes from a man between 18 and 29 years old who had mild COVID-19 (a few samples of this study predate the infection). Cell type and time point are not known. The chain employs TRBV6-5 and TRBJ1-1; 9 bases agree with TRBD1. The CDR3 here is CASRRTGAAEAFF. For the CDR3, the DNA is TGTGCCAGCAGACGGACAGGGGCCGCTGAAGCTTTCTTT.